Each of the 21 T cell receptor beta chains below was sequenced from the same sample in a study of control samples from healthy donors and cancer patients. The method was immunoSEQ multiplex PCR; TCRdb's version includes in-frame clones alone and lacks a portion of them. The table has about 170,000 clones, roughly 90% seen once. The source material was blood. These receptors came from a man aged 25-45 years in good health.

V gene TRBV6-6 combines with J gene TRBJ1-1, with a possible D match to TRBD1 (6 bases). Germline V CDR1 and CDR2: MNHNY, SVGAGI (reference sequence). Trimming removed 11 bases at V and 1 base at J, with 14 bases between. The CDR3 consists of 13 residues. In nucleotides, the CDR3 is TGTGCCGGGAGAGACAGGACGAACACTGAAGCTTTCTTT. Protein product: CAGRDRTNTEAFF.

The CDR3 DNA reads as TGTGCCAGCAGCCCGCCGGTAGCGCGGACTCCTTCTGGGGCCAACGTCCTGACTTTC. It translates to CASSPPVARTPSGANVLTF. The chain couples TRBV3-1 (or the pseudogene TRBV3-2) to TRBJ2-6, with D possibly matching TRBD2 (5 bases). Germline lookup yields CDR1 LGHDT and CDR2 YNNKEL (reference sequence). The germline V and J ends were trimmed by 4 bases and 1 base, with 20 bases remaining between them. This CDR3 has 19 amino acids.

The CDR3 DNA reads TGCAGCGTTGAAGATCAGGGGACAGGGATCGAGCAGTACTTC. Translating it yields CSVEDQGTGIEQYF. This chain uses TRBV29-1 with TRBJ2-7, with 9 bases identical to TRBD1. V was pared by 0 bases and J by 6 bases, with 6 bases of the junction left unmatched. This CDR3 contains 14 residues. Germline values: CDR1 SQVTM, CDR2 ANQGSEA.

The chain has TRBV5-6 and TRBJ2-2; D unresolved. The germline CDR1 and CDR2 sequences are SGHDT and YYEEEE. This CDR3 is built from 12 residues. The V and J ends lost 2 bases and 7 bases respectively, with 6 bases between them. The CDR3 DNA is TGTGCCAGCAGCTTCCTAGACGGGGAGCTGTTTTTT. This gives the protein CASSFLDGELFF.

The chain uses TRBV3-1 (or the pseudogene TRBV3-2) and TRBJ2-1; 7 nucleotides agree with TRBD1. J was trimmed by 4 bases and V by 4 bases; bases with no gene match: 16. Germline V CDR1 and CDR2: LGHDT, YNNKEL (reference sequence). This CDR3 is 18 amino acids long. CDR3 in DNA: TGTGCCAGCAGCCCCCAAATTAAGACCGGGACAGAATACAATGAGCAGTTCTTC. It yields the protein CASSPQIKTGTEYNEQFF.

The chain couples TRBV7-2 to TRBJ2-7, with a possible D match to TRBD2 (6 bases). Trimming pared 5 bases from V and 0 bases from J, leaving 17 bases between. The CDR3 covers 16 residues. CDR1 SGHTA and CDR2 FQGNSA come from the germline V gene. The CDR3 loop reads CASSNRPGGYSYEQYF. The CDR3 DNA sequence: TGTGCCAGCAGCAACAGACCCGGGGGTTACTCCTACGAGCAGTACTTC. The complete variable domain, with remaining parts taken from reference TRBV7-2 and TRBJ2-7, reads GAGVSQSPSNKVTEKGKDVELRCDPISGHTALYWYRQSLGQGLEFLIYFQGNSAPDKSGLPSDRFSAERTGGSVSTLTIQRTQQEDSAVYLCASSNRPGGYSYEQYFGPGTRLTVT.

The chain has TRBV14 and TRBJ2-2; unclear D gene. CDR3 length: 13 residues. From germline, CDR1 is SGHDN and CDR2 FVKESK. The germline V and J ends were trimmed by 4 bases and 4 bases, with 7 bases remaining between them. The CDR3 loop reads CASSPRSTGELFF. As DNA, the CDR3 is TGTGCCAGCAGCCCGCGTAGCACCGGGGAGCTGTTTTTT.

The gene calls are TRBV9 and TRBJ2-7, with 9 bases lining up with TRBD2. The germline CDR1 and CDR2 sequences are SGDLS and YYNGEE. The CDR3 covers 14 residues. Unmatched junction bases numbered 8, after V lost 7 bases and J lost 3 bases. Here the CDR3 DNA reads TGTGCCAGCTCCCCTAGCGGGGTCGGCTACGAGCAGTACTTC. Protein product: CASSPSGVGYEQYF.

The rearrangement uses TRBV2 and TRBJ1-6; tentatively, D is TRBD1 (5 bases). The CDR3 loop spans 16 amino acids. Trimming removed 4 bases from V and 6 bases from J, with 16 bases in between. Looked up from germline, CDR1 is SNHLY and CDR2 is FYNNEI. The CDR3 nucleotides read TGTGCCAGCAGTGTAATGCGGGGGATAGTTAATTCACCCCTCCACTTT. This gives the protein CASSVMRGIVNSPLHF. Based on the CDR3 plus reference TRBV2 and TRBJ1-6, the full variable domain is EPEVTQTPSHQVTQMGQEVILRCVPISNHLYFYWYRQILGQKVEFLVSFYNNEISEKSEIFDDQFSVERPDGSNFTLKIRSTKLEDSAMYFCASSVMRGIVNSPLHFGNGTRLTVT.

CDR3 nucleotide sequence: TGTGCCACCAGCAGAGAGTTTACCGCTAGCGGGTCCTCCTACGAGCAGTACTTC. Protein sequence: CATSREFTASGSSYEQYF. V gene TRBV15 combines with J gene TRBJ2-7, with 8 bases that match TRBD2. CDR3 length: 18 amino acids. V was pared by 0 bases and J by 0 bases, with 10 bases of the junction left unmatched. CDR1 and CDR2 (germline): LNHNV, YYDKDF (reference sequence).

V and J are TRBV19 and TRBJ2-5, with D perhaps TRBD1 (6 bases). Trimming took 7 bases from V and 5 from J, leaving 14 bases between them. The germline V gene encodes CDR1 LNHDA and CDR2 SQIVND (reference sequence). The length of the CDR3 is 13 residues. CDR3 nucleotides: TGTGCCAGTACTCAGGGGCCCGGGGAGACCCAGTACTTC. Protein product: CASTQGPGETQYF. Variable domain in full (rest from reference TRBV19 and TRBJ2-5): DGGITQSPKYLFRKEGQNVTLSCEQNLNHDAMYWYRQDPGQGLRLIYYSQIVNDFQKGDIAEGYSVSREKKESFPLTVTSAQKNPTAFYLCASTQGPGETQYFGPGTRLLVL.

The chain combines TRBV3-1 (or the pseudogene TRBV3-2) with TRBJ1-3; D possibly corresponds to TRBD1 (6 bases). Germline V gene data show CDR1 as LGHDT and CDR2 as YNNKEL (reference sequence). Trimming stripped 4 bases from V and 2 bases from J, with 9 bases between. The CDR3 sequence is 14 residues long. The CDR3 protein is CASSLRDTGNTIYF. CDR3 sequence (DNA): TGTGCCAGCAGCCTCAGGGACACTGGAAACACCATATATTTT.

The rearrangement links TRBV6-2 or TRBV6-3 to TRBJ2-7; D not resolved. The V and J ends lost 5 bases and 5 bases respectively, with 13 bases between them. The CDR3 sequence is 13 residues long. The germline V gene has CDR1 MNHEY and CDR2 SVGEGT. CDR3 sequence: CASSGRPRDEQYF. For the CDR3, the DNA is TGTGCCAGCAGTGGTCGACCTCGAGACGAGCAGTACTTC.

The V gene is TRBV5-6, the J gene TRBJ1-6; tentatively, D is TRBD1 (6 bases). The CDR3 contains 15 residues. Trimming removed 1 base from V and 1 base from J, with 6 bases in between. CDR1 is SGHDT, CDR2 YYEEEE, per germline. The CDR3, as DNA: TGTGCCAGCAGCTTGAGGGGGTCCTATAATTCACCCCTCCACTTT. This gives the protein CASSLRGSYNSPLHF.

The genes are TRBV6-4 and TRBJ2-1, with 10 bases lining up with TRBD2. CDR3 length: 20 residues. With 3 bases clipped from V and 7 bases from J, the junction kept 21 bases outside the gene matches. Germline CDR1 reads MRHNA; CDR2 reads SNTAGT. CDR3 loop: CASSEKLWPSLAGAGNEQFF. The CDR3 DNA follows: TGTGCCAGCAGTGAAAAACTCTGGCCTTCTCTAGCGGGAGCGGGGAATGAGCAGTTCTTC.

V gene TRBV19 combines with J gene TRBJ1-1; 7 nucleotides line up with TRBD1. CDR1 LNHDA and CDR2 SQIVND come from the germline V gene (reference sequence). Unmatched junction bases numbered 13, after V lost 10 bases and J lost 8 bases. This CDR3 is built from 13 residues. CDR3 loop: CATDKQGMGEAFF. CDR3 bases: TGTGCCACCGATAAACAGGGGATGGGCGAAGCTTTCTTT.

CDR3 sequence reads: CASSWTAVNTEAFF. CDR3 nucleotide sequence: TGTGCCAGCAGCTGGACCGCAGTGAACACTGAAGCTTTCTTT. This chain connects TRBV5-4 to TRBJ1-1; D not certain. V lost 3 bases and J 0 bases, leaving 9 bases between the germline ends. This CDR3 spans 14 amino acids. Germline V CDR1 and CDR2: SGHNT, YYREEE (reference sequence).

V is TRBV28 and J is TRBJ2-5; D might be TRBD1 (5 bases). This CDR3 spans 14 amino acids. In germline, CDR1 is MDHEN, CDR2 SYDVKM. Deletions cut 6 bases from V and 5 bases from J, with 16 bases between. Written as DNA, the CDR3 is TGTGCCAGCAGCACCAGGGTTAGTTTGGAGACCCAGTACTTC. Its protein is CASSTRVSLETQYF.

This chain connects TRBV7-9 to TRBJ1-4; 7 bases agree with TRBD1. The V segment lost 4 bases and the J segment 3 bases; nucleotides outside the gene matches: 5. The CDR3 contains 15 residues. CDR1 and CDR2 from the germline V gene are SEHNR and FQNEAQ (reference sequence). For the CDR3, the DNA is TGTGCCAGCAGCTGGGGGGACAGACCTAATGAAAAACTGTTTTTT. Translation gives CASSWGDRPNEKLFF.

The V and J genes are TRBV18 and TRBJ2-4, with 9 bases that match TRBD1. This CDR3 is 14 amino acids long. Trimming at V came to 3 bases and at J to 7 bases, leaving 4 bases not matched to a gene. Per the germline V gene, CDR1 is KGHSH and CDR2 is LQKENI. The CDR3 is CASSPLTGGNIQYF. The DNA for the CDR3 is TGTGCCAGCTCACCCCTGACAGGGGGGAACATTCAGTACTTC.

The chain is built from TRBV28 and TRBJ1-2; D not resolved. V was cut by 7 bases and J by 5 bases, with 20 bases left in between. This CDR3 has 15 residues. Germline V gene sequence: CDR1 MDHEN, CDR2 SYDVKM. As DNA, the CDR3 is TGTGCCAGCACCCCAGGTGCTGGACCGAGATATGGCTACACCTTC. Amino acids: CASTPGAGPRYGYTF.